This T cell receptor beta chain was sequenced during a study of T cell responses to AZD1222 COVID-19 vaccine. Regarding the study as a whole: Increases in Spike-specific TCR breadth and depth were seen after two AZD1222 doses. White British people made up most donors, females outnumbered males, and clonal diversity was possibly underestimated. Only after the peak T cell response were repertoires sampled.

Assay: immunoSEQ multiplex PCR; the TCRdb copy retains only in-frame clones and omits some. This table holds roughly 120,000 clones, 88% found once. CDR3 length: 16 residues. Germline CDR1 and CDR2: MNHNS and SASEGT. Trimming cost V 2 bases and J 0 bases, with 10 bases left between them. About this clone itself: Its antigen is not identified.

This chain connects TRBV6-1 to TRBJ1-4; D remains ambiguous. Sample: peripheral blood, taken on day 0 of MenACWY control vaccination. The TCR originated in an adult in good health. In DNA, the CDR3 is TGTGCCAGCAGTGAATTTTATGGAGCAACTAATGAAAAACTGTTTTTT. It specifies CASSEFYGATNEKLFF.